This note documents a single T cell receptor beta chain sequence. The data are from a study of blood T cell repertoires in COVID-19. Overall study context: Samples came from the United States, Italy and Spain, spanning acute and convalescent COVID-19. T cells, B-cell-depleted T cells, or PBMCs supplied cDNA or gDNA.

The V and J ends lost 2 bases and 4 bases, in that order; junction bases with no gene match: 2. There are 14 residues in the CDR3. Germline lookup yields CDR1 KGHSH and CDR2 LQKENI. In the source study's methods: Reference gene primer amplification gave estimated nucleated cell counts. Only in-frame clones appear in the TCRdb table, and some are missing; sequencing was by immunoSEQ multiplex PCR. V, J and clone size reflect that table, while D and trimming were determined from the DNA. The sample lists more than 200,000 clones, about nine tenths occurring once. The TCR sequence derives from a man in his forties with acute or convalescent COVID-19. Material for sequencing was peripheral blood. The rearrangement joins TRBV18 to TRBJ1-2, with 9 bases fitting TRBD1. The CDR3 bases are TGTGCCAGCTCACCAATGGGACAGGGCTATGGCTACACCTTC. It encodes CASSPMGQGYGYTF.